This T cell receptor beta chain was documented in a study of monozygotic twins with inflammatory bowel disease. CDR1 SGHTA and CDR2 FQGTGA come from the germline V gene. This CDR3 is built from 19 residues. TCRdb re-called the 5' RACE reads and gives one entry per CDR3 protein, without DNA. This sample's table has about 300,000 distinct CDR3 sequences. The chain carries TRBV7-3 and TRBJ2-3; with no DNA, the TCRdb D assignment of TRBD2 cannot be verified. The receptor was isolated from a human donor with ulcerative colitis or Crohn's disease, or a healthy co-twin of an affected twin (not recorded which). Sample: blood. CDR3 sequence reads: CASSCTGPRGGLSTDTQYF.